This is a list of T cell receptor beta chains from one sample in a study of T cells in Graves' hyperthyroidism and ophthalmopathy. TCRdb fed the multiplex PCR reads into MiXCR, producing one record per CDR3 protein. The sample has more than 500,000 distinct CDR3 sequences, about 45% seen once. The sequencing sample was made of peripheral blood or thyroid tissue (not recorded which). Every receptor here comes from an adult woman with Graves' disease, either hyperthyroidism or ophthalmopathy (not recorded which). Each CDR3 is given with its conserved first and last residue. D genes are given only for firm matches. A row's size may be missing; if present it is once, few, many or a size class.

d_call	clone_size	j_call	v_call	cdr3_aa	cdr3_nt
.	.	TRBJ2-2	TRBV19	CASSITPDNTGELFF	TGTGCCAGTAGTATAACGCCCGACAACACCGGGGAGCTGTTTTTT
TRBD1	.	TRBJ2-1	TRBV2	CASSEAVGTGNEQFF	TGTGCCAGCAGTGAAGCGGTAGGGACAGGTAATGAGCAGTTCTTC
.	few	TRBJ1-1	TRBV5-1	CASSKGMNTEAFF	TGTGCCAGTAGTAAAGGGATGAACACTGAAGCTTTCTTT
TRBD2	.	TRBJ2-7	TRBV29-1	CSVEAGGSEQYF	TGCAGCGTTGAAGCGGGAGGAAGCGAGCAGTACTTC
.	.	TRBJ2-7	TRBV5-1	CASSRFQGGYEQYF	TGCGCCAGCAGCAGGTTCCAGGGCGGATACGAGCAGTACTTC
TRBD1	many	TRBJ1-5	TRBV13	CASSFDRDQPQHF	TGTGCCAGCAGCTTTGACAGGGACCAGCCCCAGCATTTT
TRBD2	few	TRBJ2-7	TRBV2	CASRGTAGLAFYEQYF	TGTGCCAGCAGAGGCACGGCGGGACTAGCCTTCTACGAGCAGTACTTC
TRBD1	many	TRBJ2-2	TRBV9	CASSVAGQPNTGELFF	TGTGCCAGCAGCGTAGCGGGACAGCCGAACACCGGGGAGCTGTTTTTT
TRBD2	once	TRBJ2-7	TRBV20-1	CSASPGLAGPHEQYF	TGCAGTGCTAGCCCGGGACTAGCGGGTCCCCACGAGCAGTACTTC
TRBD1	many	TRBJ1-5	TRBV19	CASSTRQGAVNF	TGTGCCAGTAGTACACGACAGGGGGCTGTCAATTTT
.	few	TRBJ2-5	TRBV12-3/TRBV12-4	CAISDRAETQYF	TGTGCCATCAGTGATAGGGCAGAGACCCAGTACTTC
TRBD2	.	TRBJ2-7	TRBV7-3	CASSRPGGSYEQYF	TGCGCCAGCAGCCGTCCGGGGGGATCCTACGAGCAGTACTTC
TRBD2	few	TRBJ2-7	TRBV7-2	CASSLLAGGWSEQYF	TGTGCCAGCAGCTTACTAGCGGGAGGCTGGTCCGAGCAGTACTTC
.	many	TRBJ1-1	TRBV7-9	CASSLAQGPNTEAFF	TGTGCCAGCAGCTTAGCACAGGGACCGAACACTGAAGCTTTCTTT
TRBD1	few	TRBJ2-5	TRBV9	CASSGDSAFLETQYF	TGTGCCAGCAGCGGGGACAGCGCCTTTTTAGAGACCCAGTACTTC
.	many	TRBJ1-1	TRBV9	CASSPITENTEAFF	TGTGCCAGCAGCCCAATTACCGAGAACACTGAAGCTTTCTTT